This T cell receptor (beta chain) appears in the sequencing data of a study of beta chain features in type 1 diabetes. Findings and limits, study-wide: Patients and controls would share equally any PCR tilt toward shorter templates. TCRB CDR3s from Type 1 diabetes patients were moderately but significantly shorter in all four CD4+ subsets.

The CDR3 length is 12 residues. After removal of 2 bases from V and 7 bases from J, the junction contained 1 base not matched to a gene. Per the germline V gene, CDR1 is SGHAT and CDR2 is FQNNGV. Turning to this clone: Its antigen remains unknown.

The investigators reverse transcribed all of the isolated RNA, so they sequenced expressed TCRB transcripts. The table came from immunoSEQ multiplex PCR; TCRdb's copy has only in-frame clones and leaves some out. The repertoire consists of 300,000 or so clones, with 13% occurring once and the leading ten covering roughly 0.015%. The rearrangement links TRBV11-2 to TRBJ1-1, with 7 nucleotides matching TRBD1. Sequenced material: naive CD4+ T cells from blood. The sequence came from a woman aged 18-29 years with type 1 diabetes. The CDR3 sequence is CASSLRDSEAFF. DNA for the CDR3: TGTGCCAGCAGCTTACGGGACAGTGAAGCTTTCTTT.